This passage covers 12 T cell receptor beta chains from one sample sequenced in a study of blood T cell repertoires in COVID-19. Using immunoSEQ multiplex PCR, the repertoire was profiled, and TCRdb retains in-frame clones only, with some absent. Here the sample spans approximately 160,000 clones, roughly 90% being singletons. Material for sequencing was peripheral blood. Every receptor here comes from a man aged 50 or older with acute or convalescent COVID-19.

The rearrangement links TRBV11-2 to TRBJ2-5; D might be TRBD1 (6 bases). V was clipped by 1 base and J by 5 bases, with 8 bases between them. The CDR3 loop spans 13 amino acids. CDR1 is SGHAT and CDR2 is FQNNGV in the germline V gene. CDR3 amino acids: CASSLGQEETQYF. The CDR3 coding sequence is TGTGCCAGCAGCTTAGGACAGGAGGAGACCCAGTACTTC. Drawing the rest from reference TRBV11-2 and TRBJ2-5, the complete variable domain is EAGVAQSPRYKIIEKRQSVAFWCNPISGHATLYWYQQILGQGPKLLIQFQNNGVVDDSQLPKDRFSAERLKGVDSTLKIQPAKLEDSAVYLCASSLGQEETQYFGPGTRLLVL.

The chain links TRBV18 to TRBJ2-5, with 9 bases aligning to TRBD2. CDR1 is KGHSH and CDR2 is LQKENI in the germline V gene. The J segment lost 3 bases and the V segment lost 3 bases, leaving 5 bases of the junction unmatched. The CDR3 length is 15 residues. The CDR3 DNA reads TGTGCCAGCTCACCCCAGACTAGCGGAAAAGAGACCCAGTACTTC. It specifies CASSPQTSGKETQYF.

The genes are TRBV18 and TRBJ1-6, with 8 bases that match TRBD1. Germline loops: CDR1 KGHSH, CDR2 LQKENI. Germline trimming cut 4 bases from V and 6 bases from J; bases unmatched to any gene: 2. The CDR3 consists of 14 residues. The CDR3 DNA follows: TGTGCCAGCTCACTTCAGGGGGCTAATTCACCCCTCCACTTT. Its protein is CASSLQGANSPLHF.

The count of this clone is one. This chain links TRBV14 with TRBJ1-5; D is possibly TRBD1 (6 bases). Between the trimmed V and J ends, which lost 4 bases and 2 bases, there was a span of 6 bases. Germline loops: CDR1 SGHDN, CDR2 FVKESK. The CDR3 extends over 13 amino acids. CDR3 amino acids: CASSRQGNQPQHF. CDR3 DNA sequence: TGTGCCAGCAGCCGACAGGGCAATCAGCCCCAGCATTTT.

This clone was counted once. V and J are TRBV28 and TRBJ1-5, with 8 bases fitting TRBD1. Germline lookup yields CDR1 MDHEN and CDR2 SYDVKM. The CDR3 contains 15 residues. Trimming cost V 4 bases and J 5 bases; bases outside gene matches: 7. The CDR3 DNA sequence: TGTGCCAGCAGTTCCCGACAGGGGCCGCATCAGCCCCAGCATTTT. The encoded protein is CASSSRQGPHQPQHF.

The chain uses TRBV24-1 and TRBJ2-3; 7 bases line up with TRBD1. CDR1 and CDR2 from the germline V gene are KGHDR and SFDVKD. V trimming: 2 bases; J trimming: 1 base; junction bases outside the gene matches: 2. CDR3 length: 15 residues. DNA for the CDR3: TGTGCCACCAGTGATTCCGGGACAGGCACAGATACGCAGTATTTT. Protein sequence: CATSDSGTGTDTQYF.

CDR3 in amino acids: CASSQGRISQNYGYTF. The CDR3 DNA sequence: TGCGCCAGCAGCCAAGGGCGGATTTCACAAAACTATGGCTACACCTTC. This rearrangement joins TRBV4-1 to TRBJ1-2, with D unclear. Germline lookup yields CDR1 MGHRA and CDR2 YSYEKL. The CDR3 is 16 amino acids. V dropped 1 base and J dropped 2 bases, with 14 bases sitting between them.

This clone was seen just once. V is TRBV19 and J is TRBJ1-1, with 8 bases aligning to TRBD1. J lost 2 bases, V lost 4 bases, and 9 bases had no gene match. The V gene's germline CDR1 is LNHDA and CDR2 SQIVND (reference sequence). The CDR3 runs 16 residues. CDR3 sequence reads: CASSKGSGGRNTEAFF. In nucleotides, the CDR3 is TGTGCCAGTAGTAAGGGGTCAGGGGGCCGTAACACTGAAGCTTTCTTT.

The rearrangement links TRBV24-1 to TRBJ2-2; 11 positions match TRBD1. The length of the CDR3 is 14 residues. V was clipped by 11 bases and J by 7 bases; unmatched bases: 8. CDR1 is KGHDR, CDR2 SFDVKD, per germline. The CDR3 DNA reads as TGTGCCATCGGACAGGGGGCGATTGGCGGGGAGCTGTTTTTT. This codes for CAIGQGAIGGELFF.

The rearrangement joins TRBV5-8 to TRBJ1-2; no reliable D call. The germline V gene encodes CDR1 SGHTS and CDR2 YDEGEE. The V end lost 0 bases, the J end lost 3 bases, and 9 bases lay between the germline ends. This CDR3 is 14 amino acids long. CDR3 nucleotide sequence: TGTGCCAGCAGCTTGGCCGTCAGATACTATGGCTACACCTTC. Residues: CASSLAVRYYGYTF.

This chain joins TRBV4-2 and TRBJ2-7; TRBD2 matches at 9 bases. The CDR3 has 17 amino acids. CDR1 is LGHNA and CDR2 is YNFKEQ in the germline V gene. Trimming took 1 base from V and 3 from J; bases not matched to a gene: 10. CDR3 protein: CASSQGSGSGRYYEQYF. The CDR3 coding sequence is TGTGCCAGCAGCCAAGGTAGCGGGAGCGGCCGTTACTACGAGCAGTACTTC.

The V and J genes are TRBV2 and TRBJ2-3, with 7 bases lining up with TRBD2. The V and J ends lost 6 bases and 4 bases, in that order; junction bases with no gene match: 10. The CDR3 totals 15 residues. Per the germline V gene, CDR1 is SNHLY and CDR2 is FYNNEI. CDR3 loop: CASRRLALVSDTQYF. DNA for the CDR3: TGTGCCAGCAGGAGACTAGCTCTGGTGTCAGATACGCAGTATTTT.